This T cell receptor beta chain came from a study of T cell repertoires in cytomegalovirus infection. Background on the study: Public TCR beta signatures provided an indication of both CMV infection and a matching HLA type.

The V segment lost 3 bases and the J segment 2 bases; nucleotides outside the gene matches: 2. The germline V gene has CDR1 DFQATT and CDR2 SNEGSKA (reference sequence). CDR3 size: 13 residues. This clonotype was detected only a few times. TCRdb passed the reads through MiXCR, listing each CDR3 protein once. The table lists approximately 630,000 distinct CDR3 sequences, 20% to 30% of them singletons. The sample consisted of CD8+ T cells from PBMCs. The clonotype was recovered from a human donor in good health (CMV status not recorded). Some clones in this sample may be carry-over from other donors' samples. The chain has TRBV20-1 and TRBJ2-5; 8 nucleotides align to TRBD1. CDR3 coding DNA: TGCAGTGCTAGGAACAGGGGGCAAGAGACCCAGTACTTC. The encoded protein is CSARNRGQETQYF.